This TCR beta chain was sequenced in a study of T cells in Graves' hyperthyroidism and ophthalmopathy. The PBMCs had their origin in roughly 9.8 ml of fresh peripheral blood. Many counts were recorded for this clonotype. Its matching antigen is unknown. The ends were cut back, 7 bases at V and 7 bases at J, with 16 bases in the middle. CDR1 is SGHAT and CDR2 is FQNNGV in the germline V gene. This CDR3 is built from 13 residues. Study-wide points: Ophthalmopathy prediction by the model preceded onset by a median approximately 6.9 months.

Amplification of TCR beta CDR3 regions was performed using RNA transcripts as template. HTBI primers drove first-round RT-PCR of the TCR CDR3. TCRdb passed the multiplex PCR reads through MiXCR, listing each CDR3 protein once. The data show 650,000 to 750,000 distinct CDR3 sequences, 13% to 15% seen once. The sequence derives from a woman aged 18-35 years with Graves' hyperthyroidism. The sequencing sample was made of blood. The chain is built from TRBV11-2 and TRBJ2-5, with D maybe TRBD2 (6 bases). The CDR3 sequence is CASTVGAGRTQYF. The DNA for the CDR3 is TGTGCCAGCACCGTAGGGGCGGGAAGGACCCAGTACTTC.